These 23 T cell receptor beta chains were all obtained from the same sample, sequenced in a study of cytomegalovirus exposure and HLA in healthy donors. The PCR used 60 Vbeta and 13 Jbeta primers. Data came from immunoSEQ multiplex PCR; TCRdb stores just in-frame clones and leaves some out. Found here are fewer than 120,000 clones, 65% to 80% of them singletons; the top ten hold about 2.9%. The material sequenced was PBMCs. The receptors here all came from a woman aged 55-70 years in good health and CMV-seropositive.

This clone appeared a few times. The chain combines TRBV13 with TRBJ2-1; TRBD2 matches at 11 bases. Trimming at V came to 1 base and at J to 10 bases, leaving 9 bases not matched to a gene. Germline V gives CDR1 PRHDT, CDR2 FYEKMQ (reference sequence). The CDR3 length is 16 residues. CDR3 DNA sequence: TGTGCCAGCAGCTTAGATTATAGCGGGGGGGTATTGGAGCAGTTCTTC. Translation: CASSLDYSGGVLEQFF.

The CDR3 coding sequence is TGTGCCAGCAGTGAGAGACAGGGTCGAGGCTACACCTTC. This encodes CASSERQGRGYTF. The chain has TRBV2 and TRBJ1-2; 7 positions match TRBD1. Germline-derived CDR1 and CDR2 are SNHLY and FYNNEI. The CDR3 has 13 amino acids. Trimming at V came to 3 bases and at J to 8 bases, leaving 6 bases not matched to a gene.

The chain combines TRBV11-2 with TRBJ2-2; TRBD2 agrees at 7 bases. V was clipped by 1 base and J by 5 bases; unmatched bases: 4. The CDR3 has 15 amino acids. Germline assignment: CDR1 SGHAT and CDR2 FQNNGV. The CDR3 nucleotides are TGTGCCAGCAGCTTAGTCTCTAGCGGTACCGGGGAGCTGTTTTTT. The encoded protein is CASSLVSSGTGELFF.

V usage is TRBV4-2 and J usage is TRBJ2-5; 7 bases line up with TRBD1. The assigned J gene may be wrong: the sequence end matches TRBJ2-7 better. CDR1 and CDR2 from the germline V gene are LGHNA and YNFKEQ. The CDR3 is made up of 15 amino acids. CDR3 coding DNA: TGTGCCAGCAGCGGACTCCGGGACAGTTCCTACGAGCAGTACTTC. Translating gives CASSGLRDSSYEQYF.

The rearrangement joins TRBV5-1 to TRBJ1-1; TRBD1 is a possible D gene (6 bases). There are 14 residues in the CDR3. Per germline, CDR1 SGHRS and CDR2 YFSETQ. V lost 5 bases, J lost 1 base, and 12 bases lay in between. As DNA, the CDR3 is TGCGCCAGCAGACTAGGACAGACGAACACTGAAGCTTTCTTT. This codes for CASRLGQTNTEAFF.

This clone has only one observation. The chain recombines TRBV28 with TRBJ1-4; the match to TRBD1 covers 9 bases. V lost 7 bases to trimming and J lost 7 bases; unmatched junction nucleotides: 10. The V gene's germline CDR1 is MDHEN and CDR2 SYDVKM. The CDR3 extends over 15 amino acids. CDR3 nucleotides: TGTGCCAGCAAAACAACCGGGACAGGGACTGAAAAACTGTTTTTT. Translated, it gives CASKTTGTGTEKLFF.

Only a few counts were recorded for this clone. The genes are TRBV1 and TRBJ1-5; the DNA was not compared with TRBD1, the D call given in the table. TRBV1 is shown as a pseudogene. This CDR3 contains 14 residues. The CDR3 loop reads CTSSPRHSNQPQHF. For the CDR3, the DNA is TGCACCAGCAGCCCTCGACACAGCAATCAGCCCCAGCATTTT.

The CDR3 nucleotides are TGTGCCAGCAGCCTTATACAGGGAGGGGATGACACAGATACGCAGTATTTT. It yields the protein CASSLIQGGDDTDTQYF. This chain uses TRBV4-2 with TRBJ2-3, with a possible D match to TRBD2 (7 bases). Germline CDR1 reads LGHNA; CDR2 reads YNFKEQ. Between the trimmed V and J ends, which lost 4 bases and 2 bases, there was a span of 19 bases. The length of the CDR3 is 17 residues.

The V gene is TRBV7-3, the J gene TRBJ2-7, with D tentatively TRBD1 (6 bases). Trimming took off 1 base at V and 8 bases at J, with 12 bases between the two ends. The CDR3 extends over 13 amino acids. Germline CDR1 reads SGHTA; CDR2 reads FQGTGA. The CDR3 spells CASSLIGRDKQYF. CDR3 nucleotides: TGTGCCAGCAGCTTAATCGGCAGGGACAAGCAGTACTTC.

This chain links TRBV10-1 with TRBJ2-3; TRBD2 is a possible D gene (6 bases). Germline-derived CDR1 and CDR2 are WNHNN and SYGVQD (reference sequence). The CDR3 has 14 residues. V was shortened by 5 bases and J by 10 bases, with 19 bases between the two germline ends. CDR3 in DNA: TGCGCCAGCAGTTCCAACGGGGGTTCTTTGGCGCAGTATTTT. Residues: CASSSNGGSLAQYF.

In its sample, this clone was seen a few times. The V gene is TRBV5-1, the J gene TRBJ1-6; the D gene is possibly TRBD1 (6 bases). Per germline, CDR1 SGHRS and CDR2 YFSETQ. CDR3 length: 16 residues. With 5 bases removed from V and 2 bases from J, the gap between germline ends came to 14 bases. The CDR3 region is CASSSTGAPYNSPLHF. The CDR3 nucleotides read TGCGCCAGCAGTTCGACAGGAGCCCCCTATAATTCACCCCTCCACTTT. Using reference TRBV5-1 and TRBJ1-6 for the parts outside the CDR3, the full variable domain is KAGVTQTPRYLIKTRGQQVTLSCSPISGHRSVSWYQQTPGQGLQFLFEYFSETQRNKGNFPGRFSGRQFSNSRSEMNVSTLELGDSALYLCASSSTGAPYNSPLHFGNGTRLTVT.

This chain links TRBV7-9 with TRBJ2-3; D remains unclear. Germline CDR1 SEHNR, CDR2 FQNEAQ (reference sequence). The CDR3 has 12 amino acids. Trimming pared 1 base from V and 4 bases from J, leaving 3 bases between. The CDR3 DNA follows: TGTGCCAGCAGCTTAGGCGCAGATACGCAGTATTTT. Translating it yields CASSLGADTQYF.

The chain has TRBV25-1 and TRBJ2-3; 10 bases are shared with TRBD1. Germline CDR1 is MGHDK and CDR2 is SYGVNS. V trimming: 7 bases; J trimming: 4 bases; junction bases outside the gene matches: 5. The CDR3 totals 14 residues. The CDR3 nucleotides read TGTGCCAGCACTACCGGGACAGGGGCAGATACGCAGTATTTT. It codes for CASTTGTGADTQYF. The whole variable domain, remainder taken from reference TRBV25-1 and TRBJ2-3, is EADIYQTPRYLVIGTGKKITLECSQTMGHDKMYWYQQDPGMELHLIHYSYGVNSTEKGDLSSESTVSRIRTEHFPLTLESARPSHTSQYLCASTTGTGADTQYFGPGTRLTVL.

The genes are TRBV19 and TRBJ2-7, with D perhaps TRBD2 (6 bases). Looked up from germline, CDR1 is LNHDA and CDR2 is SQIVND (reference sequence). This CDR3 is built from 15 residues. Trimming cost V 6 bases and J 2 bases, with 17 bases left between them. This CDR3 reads CASSPIPGTPYEQYF. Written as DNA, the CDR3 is TGTGCCAGTAGCCCAATACCCGGGACTCCCTACGAGCAGTACTTC.

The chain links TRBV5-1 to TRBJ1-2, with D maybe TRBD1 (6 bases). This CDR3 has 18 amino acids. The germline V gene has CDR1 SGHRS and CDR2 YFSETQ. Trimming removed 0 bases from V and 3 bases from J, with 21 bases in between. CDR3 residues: CASSLAAGALTDDYGYTF. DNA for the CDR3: TGCGCCAGCAGCTTGGCCGCGGGGGCGCTCACTGATGACTATGGCTACACCTTC. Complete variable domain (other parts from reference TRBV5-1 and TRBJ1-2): KAGVTQTPRYLIKTRGQQVTLSCSPISGHRSVSWYQQTPGQGLQFLFEYFSETQRNKGNFPGRFSGRQFSNSRSEMNVSTLELGDSALYLCASSLAAGALTDDYGYTFGSGTRLTVV.

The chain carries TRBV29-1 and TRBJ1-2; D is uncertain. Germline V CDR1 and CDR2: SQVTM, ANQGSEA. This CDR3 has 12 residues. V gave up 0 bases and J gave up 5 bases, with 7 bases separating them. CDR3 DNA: TGCAGCGTTGAAGATCCAGGTTATGGCTACACCTTC. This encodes CSVEDPGYGYTF. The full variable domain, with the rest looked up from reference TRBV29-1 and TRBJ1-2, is SAVISQKPSRDICQRGTSLTIQCQVDSQVTMMFWYRQQPGQSLTLIATANQGSEATYESGFVIDKFPISRPNLTFSTLTVSNMSPEDSSIYLCSVEDPGYGYTFGSGTRLTVV.

This chain's CDR3 is CASSTTLGVLNYGYTF. CDR3 DNA sequence: TGTGCCAGTAGTACGACTCTAGGGGTCCTCAACTATGGCTACACCTTC. V is TRBV19 and J is TRBJ1-2, with D perhaps TRBD1 (5 bases). Germline values: CDR1 LNHDA, CDR2 SQIVND (reference sequence). V was shortened by 4 bases and J by 2 bases, with 17 bases between the two germline ends. The CDR3 sequence is 16 residues long.

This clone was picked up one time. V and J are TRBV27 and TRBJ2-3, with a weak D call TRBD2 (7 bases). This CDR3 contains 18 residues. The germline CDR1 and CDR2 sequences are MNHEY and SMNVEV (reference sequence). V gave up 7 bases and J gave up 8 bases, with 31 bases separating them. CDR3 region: CASKGEIRSGRERGTQYF. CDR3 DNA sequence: TGTGCCAGCAAGGGGGAGATCCGATCTGGGCGGGAGAGGGGTACGCAGTATTTT.

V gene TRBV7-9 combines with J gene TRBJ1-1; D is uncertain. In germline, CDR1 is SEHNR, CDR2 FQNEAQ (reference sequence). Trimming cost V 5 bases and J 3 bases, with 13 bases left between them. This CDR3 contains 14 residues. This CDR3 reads CASSPPTSYTEAFF. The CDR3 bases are TGTGCCAGCAGCCCCCCGACAAGCTACACTGAAGCTTTCTTT.

The CDR3 DNA reads as TGTGCCAGCAGTAGAACAGGGAACACTGAAGCTTTCTTT. Translation: CASSRTGNTEAFF. V is TRBV28 and J is TRBJ1-1; TRBD1 might be the D (5 bases). CDR1 and CDR2 (germline): MDHEN, SYDVKM. The CDR3 totals 13 residues. The V end was cut by 5 bases, the J end by 1 base, with 8 bases between.

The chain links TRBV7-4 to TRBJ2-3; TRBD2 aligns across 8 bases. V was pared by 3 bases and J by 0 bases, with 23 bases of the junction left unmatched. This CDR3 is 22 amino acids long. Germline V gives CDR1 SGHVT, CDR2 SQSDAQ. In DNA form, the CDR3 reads TGTGCCAGCAGCTTTTTCCCCGGACAGTTTAAGCGGGAGCCAACGAGCACAGATACGCAGTATTTT. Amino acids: CASSFFPGQFKREPTSTDTQYF.

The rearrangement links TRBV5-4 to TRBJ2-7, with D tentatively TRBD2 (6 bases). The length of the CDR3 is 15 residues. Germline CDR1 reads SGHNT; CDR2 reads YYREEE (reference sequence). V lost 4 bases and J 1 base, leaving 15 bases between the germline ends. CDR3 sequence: CASSPPGRRSYEQYF. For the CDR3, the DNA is TGTGCCAGCAGCCCTCCTGGGAGGCGTTCCTACGAGCAGTACTTC. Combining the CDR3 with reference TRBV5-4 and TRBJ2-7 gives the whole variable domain ETGVTQSPTHLIKTRGQQVTLRCSSQSGHNTVSWYQQALGQGPQFIFQYYREEENGRGNFPPRFSGLQFPNYSSELNVNALELDDSALYLCASSPPGRRSYEQYFGPGTRLTVT.

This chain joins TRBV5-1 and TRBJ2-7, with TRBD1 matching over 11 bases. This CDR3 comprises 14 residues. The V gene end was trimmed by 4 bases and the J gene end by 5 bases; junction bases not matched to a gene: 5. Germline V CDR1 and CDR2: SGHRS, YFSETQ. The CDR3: CASSRTGGVHEQYF. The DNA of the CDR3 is TGCGCCAGCAGCCGGACAGGGGGCGTACACGAGCAGTACTTC. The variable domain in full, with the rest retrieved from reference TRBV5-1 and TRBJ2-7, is KAGVTQTPRYLIKTRGQQVTLSCSPISGHRSVSWYQQTPGQGLQFLFEYFSETQRNKGNFPGRFSGRQFSNSRSEMNVSTLELGDSALYLCASSRTGGVHEQYFGPGTRLTVT.